This TCR beta chain is from a study of T cell responses to AZD1222 COVID-19 vaccine. Study-level findings and limits: Only 6 or 7 individuals given AZD1222 were seropositive at baseline. Spike-specific TCR repertoires showed rising breadth and depth after two AZD1222 doses.

Comment on this clone: Its antigen is not identified.

Data came from immunoSEQ multiplex PCR; TCRdb stores just in-frame clones and leaves some out. The sample consists of some 97,000 clones, about 87% of them appearing once. Unmatched junction bases numbered 2, after V lost 1 base and J lost 0 bases. Per germline, CDR1 SGHNT and CDR2 YENEEA. The CDR3 extends over 16 amino acids. This receptor was taken from an adult in good health. The sequencing used peripheral blood, collected on day 0 of AZD1222 vaccination. This sequence joins TRBV11-3 and TRBJ2-5, with 10 nucleotides matching TRBD1. This chain's CDR3 is CASSLGDRGYQETQYF. CDR3 DNA: TGTGCCAGCAGCTTAGGGGACAGGGGTTACCAAGAGACCCAGTACTTC.